Listed below are T cell receptor beta chains from one sample, sequenced in a study of early T cells in non-severe SARS-CoV-2 infection. Via MiXCR, TCRdb re-called the 5' RACE reads, giving one row per CDR3 protein. The sample holds approximately 70,000 distinct CDR3 sequences, roughly an eighth seen once. What was sequenced was whole blood. The origin of the receptors is an adult who was a healthcare worker with PCR-confirmed SARS-CoV-2 infection or an uninfected control (not recorded which). CDR3s include the opening cysteine and the closing phenylalanine or tryptophan. A D gene is named only where the DNA matches it firmly. Clone size is not always given. Where it is, it says once, few, many or a class for expanded clones.

CDR3aa | CDR3nt | j_gene | abundance | len | v_gene | d_gene
CASSLVGSTNEKLFF | TGTGCCAGCAGCTTAGTAGGTTCAACTAATGAAAAACTGTTTTTT | TRBJ1-4 | - | 15 | TRBV7-2 | -
CASSQVRDHPGNEQFF | TGTGCCAGCAGTCAAGTAAGGGATCATCCGGGGAATGAGCAGTTCTTC | TRBJ2-1 | many | 16 | TRBV14 | -
CASSRQQANSDTEAFF | TGTGCCAGCAGCCGCCAACAGGCGAACTCCGACACTGAAGCTTTCTTT | TRBJ1-1 | few | 16 | TRBV7-6 | -
CASSLPGTPYEQYF | TGTGCCAGCAGTTTACCCGGGACACCCTACGAGCAGTACTTC | TRBJ2-7 | few | 14 | TRBV28 | -
CASRITGGEHNQPQHF | TGTGCCAGCAGGATTACAGGGGGCGAGCACAATCAGCCCCAGCATTTT | TRBJ1-5 | many | 16 | TRBV7-2 | TRBD1
CSVDNEQFF | TGCAGCGTTGACAATGAGCAGTTCTTC | TRBJ2-1 | - | 9 | TRBV29-1 | -
CSVGTDREAYGYTF | TGCAGCGTTGGGACCGACAGGGAGGCCTATGGCTACACCTTC | TRBJ1-2 | - | 14 | TRBV29-1 | TRBD1
CASSIGQKETQYF | TGTGCCAGTAGTATTGGCCAGAAAGAGACCCAGTACTTC | TRBJ2-5 | few | 13 | TRBV19 | -
CASSPMAGTGELFF | TGTGCCAGCAGCCCTATGGCAGGCACCGGGGAGCTGTTTTTT | TRBJ2-2 | few | 14 | TRBV5-5 | -
CASRNADTQYF | TGTGCCAGCAGGAACGCAGATACGCAGTATTTT | TRBJ2-3 | few | 11 | TRBV9 | -
CASSYSGLAGETQYF | TGTGCCAGCAGTTACTCTGGCTTAGCCGGAGAGACCCAGTACTTC | TRBJ2-5 | few | 15 | TRBV6-5 | -
CASSSSGGAWETQYF | TGTGCCAGCAGTTCTAGCGGGGGGGCCTGGGAGACCCAGTACTTC | TRBJ2-5 | - | 15 | TRBV6-2/TRBV6-3 | TRBD2
CATSRDGVANTEAFF | TGTGCCACCAGCAGAGATGGGGTAGCGAACACTGAAGCTTTCTTT | TRBJ1-1 | many | 15 | TRBV15 | -
CSVSDPYNEQFF | TGCAGCGTTTCGGACCCCTACAATGAGCAGTTCTTC | TRBJ2-1 | many | 12 | TRBV29-1 | -